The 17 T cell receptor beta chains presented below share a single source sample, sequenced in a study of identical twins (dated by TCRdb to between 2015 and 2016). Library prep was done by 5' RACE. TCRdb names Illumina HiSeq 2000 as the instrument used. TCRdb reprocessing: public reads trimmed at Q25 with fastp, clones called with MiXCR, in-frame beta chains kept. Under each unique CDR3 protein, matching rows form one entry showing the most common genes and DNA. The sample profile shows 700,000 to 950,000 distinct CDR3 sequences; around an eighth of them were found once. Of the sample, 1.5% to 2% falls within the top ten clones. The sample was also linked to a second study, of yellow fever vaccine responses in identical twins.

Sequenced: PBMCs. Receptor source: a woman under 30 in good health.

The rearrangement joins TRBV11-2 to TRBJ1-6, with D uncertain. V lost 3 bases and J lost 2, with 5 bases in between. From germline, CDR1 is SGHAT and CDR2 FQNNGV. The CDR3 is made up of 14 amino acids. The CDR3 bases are TGTGCCAGCAGCTTCGACACCTATAATTCACCCCTCCACTTT. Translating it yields CASSFDTYNSPLHF.

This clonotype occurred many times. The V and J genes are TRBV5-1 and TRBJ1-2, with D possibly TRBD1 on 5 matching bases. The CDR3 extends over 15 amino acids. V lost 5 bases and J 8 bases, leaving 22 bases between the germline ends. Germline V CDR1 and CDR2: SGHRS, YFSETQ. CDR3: CASSTGGTFSGGYTF. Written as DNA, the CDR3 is TGCGCCAGCAGTACAGGCGGTACTTTCAGCGGGGGCTACACCTTC.

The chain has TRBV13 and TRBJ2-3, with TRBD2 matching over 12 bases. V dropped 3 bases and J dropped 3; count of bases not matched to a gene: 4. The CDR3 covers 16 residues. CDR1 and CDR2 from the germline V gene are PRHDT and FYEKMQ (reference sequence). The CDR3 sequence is CASSLGGLAGTDTQYF. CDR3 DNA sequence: TGTGCCAGCAGCTTGGGGGGACTAGCGGGTACAGATACGCAGTATTTT.

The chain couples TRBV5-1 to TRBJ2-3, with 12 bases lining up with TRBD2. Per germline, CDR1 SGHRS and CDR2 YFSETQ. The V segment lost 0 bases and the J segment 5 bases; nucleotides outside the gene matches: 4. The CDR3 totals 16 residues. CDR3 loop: CASSLGTSGTGDTQYF. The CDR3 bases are TGCGCCAGCAGCTTGGGGACTAGCGGGACGGGAGATACGCAGTATTTT.

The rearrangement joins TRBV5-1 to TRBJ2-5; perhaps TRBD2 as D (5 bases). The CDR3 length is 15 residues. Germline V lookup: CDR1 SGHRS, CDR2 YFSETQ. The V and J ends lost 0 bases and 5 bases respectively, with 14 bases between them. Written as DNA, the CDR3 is TGCGCCAGCAGCTTGGTCTCCGAGGGCCATGAGACCCAGTACTTC. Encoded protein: CASSLVSEGHETQYF. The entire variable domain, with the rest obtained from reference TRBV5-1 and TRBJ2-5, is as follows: KAGVTQTPRYLIKTRGQQVTLSCSPISGHRSVSWYQQTPGQGLQFLFEYFSETQRNKGNFPGRFSGRQFSNSRSEMNVSTLELGDSALYLCASSLVSEGHETQYFGPGTRLLVL.

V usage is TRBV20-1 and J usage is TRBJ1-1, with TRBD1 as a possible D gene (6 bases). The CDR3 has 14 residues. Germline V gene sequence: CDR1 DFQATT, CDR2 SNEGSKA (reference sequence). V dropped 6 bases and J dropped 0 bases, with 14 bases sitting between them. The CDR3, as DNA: TGCAGTGCCACCCGGGACACCATGAACACTGAAGCTTTCTTT. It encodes CSATRDTMNTEAFF.

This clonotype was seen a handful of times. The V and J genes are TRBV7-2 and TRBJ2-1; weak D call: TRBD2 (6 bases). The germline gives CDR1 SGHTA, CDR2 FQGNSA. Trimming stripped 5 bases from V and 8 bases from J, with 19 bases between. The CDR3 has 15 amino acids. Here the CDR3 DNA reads TGTGCCAGCAGCCGAGGGGCTAGCGCTAGGGATGAGCAGTTCTTC. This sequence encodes CASSRGASARDEQFF.

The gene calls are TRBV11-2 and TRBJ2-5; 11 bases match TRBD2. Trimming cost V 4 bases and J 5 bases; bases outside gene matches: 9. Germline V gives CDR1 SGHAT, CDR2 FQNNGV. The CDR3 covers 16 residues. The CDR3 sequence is CASSYLAGGPGETQYF. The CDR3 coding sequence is TGTGCCAGCAGCTATTTAGCGGGAGGGCCCGGGGAGACCCAGTACTTC. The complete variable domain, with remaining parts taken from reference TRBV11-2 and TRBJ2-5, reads EAGVAQSPRYKIIEKRQSVAFWCNPISGHATLYWYQQILGQGPKLLIQFQNNGVVDDSQLPKDRFSAERLKGVDSTLKIQPAKLEDSAVYLCASSYLAGGPGETQYFGPGTRLLVL.

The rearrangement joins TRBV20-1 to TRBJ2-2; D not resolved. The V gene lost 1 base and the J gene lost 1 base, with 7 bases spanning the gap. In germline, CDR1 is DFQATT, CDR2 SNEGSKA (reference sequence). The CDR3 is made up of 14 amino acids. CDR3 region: CSARGALNTGELFF. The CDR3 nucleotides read TGCAGTGCTAGAGGCGCTCTGAACACCGGGGAGCTGTTTTTT.

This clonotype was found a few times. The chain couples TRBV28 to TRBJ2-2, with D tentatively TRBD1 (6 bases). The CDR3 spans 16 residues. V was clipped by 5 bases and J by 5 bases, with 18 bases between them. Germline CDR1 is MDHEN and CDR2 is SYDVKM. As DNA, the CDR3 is TGTGCCAGCAGTCCAACAGGGAAGGGGCCGACCGGGGAGCTGTTTTTT. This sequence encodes CASSPTGKGPTGELFF. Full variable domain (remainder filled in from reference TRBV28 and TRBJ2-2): DVKVTQSSRYLVKRTGEKVFLECVQDMDHENMFWYRQDPGLGLRLIYFSYDVKMKEKGDIPEGYSVSREKKERFSLILESASTNQTSMYLCASSPTGKGPTGELFFGEGSRLTVL.

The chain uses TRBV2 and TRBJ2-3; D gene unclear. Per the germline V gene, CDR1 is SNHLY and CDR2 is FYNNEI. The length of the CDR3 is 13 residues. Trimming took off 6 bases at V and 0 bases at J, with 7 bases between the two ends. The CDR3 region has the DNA TGTGCCAGCAGAGAGGACAGCACAGATACGCAGTATTTT. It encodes CASREDSTDTQYF.

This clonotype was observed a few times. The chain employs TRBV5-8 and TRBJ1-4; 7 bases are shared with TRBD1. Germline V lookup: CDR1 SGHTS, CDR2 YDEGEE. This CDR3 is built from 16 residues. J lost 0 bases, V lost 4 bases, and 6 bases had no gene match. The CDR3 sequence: CASSGTTGATNEKLFF. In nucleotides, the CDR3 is TGTGCCAGCAGCGGGACAACAGGGGCAACTAATGAAAAACTGTTTTTT. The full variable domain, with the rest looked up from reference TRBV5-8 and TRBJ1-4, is EAGVTQSPTHLIKTRGQQATLRCSPISGHTSVYWYQQALGLGLQFLLWYDEGEERNRGNFPPRFSGRQFPNYSSELNVNALELEDSALYLCASSGTTGATNEKLFFGSGTQLSVL.

As DNA, the CDR3 is TGCAGTGCTAGGGAGTCCACTTCCTACAATGAGCAGTTCTTC. As protein: CSARESTSYNEQFF. This chain connects TRBV20-1 to TRBJ2-1; D call uncertain. The CDR3 length is 14 residues. V was pared by 3 bases and J by 1 base, with 10 bases between. CDR1 DFQATT and CDR2 SNEGSKA come from the germline V gene (reference sequence).

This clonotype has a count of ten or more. The CDR3 sequence is CATSGRNEQFF. For the CDR3, the DNA is TGTGCCACCTCAGGGCGGAATGAGCAGTTCTTC. This chain links TRBV6-5 with TRBJ2-1, with D perhaps matching TRBD1 (5 bases). Germline CDR1 MNHEY, CDR2 SVGAGI. The V gene lost 10 bases and the J gene lost 7 bases, with 11 bases spanning the gap. The CDR3 sequence is 11 residues long.

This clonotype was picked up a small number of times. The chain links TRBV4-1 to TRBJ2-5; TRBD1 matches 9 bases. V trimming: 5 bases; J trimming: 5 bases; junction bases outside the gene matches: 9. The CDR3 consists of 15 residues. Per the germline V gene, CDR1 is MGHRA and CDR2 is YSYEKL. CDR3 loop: CASSYFGTGRETQYF. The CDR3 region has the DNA TGCGCCAGCAGCTACTTCGGGACAGGGAGGGAGACCCAGTACTTC.

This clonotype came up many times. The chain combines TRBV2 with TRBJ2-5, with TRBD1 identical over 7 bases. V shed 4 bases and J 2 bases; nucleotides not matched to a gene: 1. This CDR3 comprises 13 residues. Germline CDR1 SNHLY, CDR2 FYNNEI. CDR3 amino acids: CASSGTGQETQYF. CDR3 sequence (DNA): TGTGCCAGCAGTGGGACAGGTCAAGAGACCCAGTACTTC.

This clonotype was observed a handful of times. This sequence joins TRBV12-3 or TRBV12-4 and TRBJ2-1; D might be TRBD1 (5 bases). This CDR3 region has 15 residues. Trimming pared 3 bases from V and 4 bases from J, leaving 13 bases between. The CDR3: CASSFSERQYNEQFF. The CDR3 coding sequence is TGTGCCAGCAGTTTTTCGGAGCGACAGTACAATGAGCAGTTCTTC.